This T cell receptor (beta chain) was recorded in a study of blood T cell repertoires in COVID-19. Background on the study: COVID-19 samples collected from the United States, Italy and Spain covered acute and convalescent phases. The analysed material was cDNA or gDNA that came from T cells, B-cell-depleted T cells, or PBMCs.

The CDR3 loop spans 15 amino acids. Germline V gives CDR1 SGHTA, CDR2 FQGNSA. Trimming took 1 base from V and 0 from J, leaving 10 bases between them. Authors' processing steps: Estimated nucleated cell counts came from reference gene primer amplification. The method was immunoSEQ multiplex PCR; TCRdb's version includes in-frame clones alone and lacks a portion of them. V and J calls and clone size follow that table, whereas D and trimming were derived from the DNA. Here the sample spans some 200,000 clones, about nine tenths being singletons. The rearrangement joins TRBV7-2 to TRBJ2-7; D call uncertain. Material for sequencing was peripheral blood. The sequence was obtained from a man aged 80 or over with acute or convalescent COVID-19. The chain's CDR3 is CASSLEGHSSYEQYF. The CDR3 nucleotides read TGTGCCAGCAGCTTAGAAGGTCACAGCTCCTACGAGCAGTACTTC.